This TCR beta chain was sequenced for a study of blood T cell repertoires in COVID-19. Study-level information: Specimens from acute and convalescent COVID-19 originated in the United States, Italy and Spain. The analysed material was cDNA or gDNA that came from T cells, B-cell-depleted T cells, or PBMCs.

Source study methods: Estimated nucleated cell counts came from reference gene primer amplification. Sequencing used immunoSEQ multiplex PCR; TCRdb keeps in-frame clones, though not all of them. V, J and clone size reflect that table, while D and trimming were determined from the DNA. This sample has almost 250,000 clones, with around 87% found just once. V dropped 4 bases and J dropped 0 bases, with 11 bases sitting between them. This CDR3 comprises 15 residues. Germline V gene sequence: CDR1 SGDLS, CDR2 YYNGEE. The rearrangement links TRBV9 to TRBJ1-5; no reliable D call. Specimen: PBMCs or T cells enriched from blood (not recorded which). The TCR originated in a woman aged 45-60 years who had recovered from COVID-19. The CDR3 reads CASSPRRDSNQPQHF. Here the CDR3 DNA reads TGTGCCAGCAGCCCCCGGAGGGATAGCAATCAGCCCCAGCATTTT. The full variable domain, with the rest looked up from reference TRBV9 and TRBJ1-5, is DSGVTQTPKHLITATGQRVTLRCSPRSGDLSVYWYQQSLDQGLQFLIQYYNGEERAKGNILERFSAQQFPDLHSELNLSSLELGDSALYFCASSPRRDSNQPQHFGDGTRLSIL.